Presented here are 31 T cell receptor beta chains from one specimen sequenced in a study of blood T cell repertoires in COVID-19. Sequencing used immunoSEQ multiplex PCR; TCRdb keeps in-frame clones, though not all of them. The profile covers about 220,000 clones, with approximately 79% appearing a single time and approximately 5% taken by the ten largest. The sequenced sample consisted of peripheral blood. These receptors were taken from a human donor in a cohort sampled during active COVID-19.

This clone was seen only a few times. The genes are TRBV6-2 or TRBV6-3 and TRBJ2-7, with TRBD2 as a possible D gene (5 bases). Germline CDR1 and CDR2: MNHEY and SVGEGT. The germline V and J ends were trimmed by 0 bases and 12 bases, with 18 bases remaining between them. This CDR3 is built from 14 residues. Here the CDR3 reads CASSYSDEGLPGYF. CDR3 DNA: TGTGCCAGCAGTTACTCGGACGAAGGACTCCCCGGGTACTTC.

This clone was recorded once. The chain couples TRBV6-6 to TRBJ1-1; TRBD1 is a possible D gene (5 bases). With 8 bases removed from V and 1 base from J, the gap between germline ends came to 14 bases. CDR1 is MNHNY and CDR2 is SVGAGI in the germline V gene (reference sequence). The CDR3 consists of 14 residues. This chain's CDR3 is CASGLGGRNTEAFF. The CDR3 DNA sequence: TGTGCCAGCGGCCTCGGGGGGAGGAACACTGAAGCTTTCTTT.

V gene TRBV28 combines with J gene TRBJ1-6; possibly TRBD1 for D (6 bases). The germline V gene has CDR1 MDHEN and CDR2 SYDVKM. The CDR3 has 14 residues. Trimming shortened V by 4 bases and J by 2 bases, and 6 bases separated the two germline ends. DNA of the CDR3: TGTGCCAGCAGTTGGACAGCCTATAATTCACCCCTCCACTTT. Translating gives CASSWTAYNSPLHF.

The chain employs TRBV7-2 and TRBJ1-2; maybe TRBD1 (6 bases). Germline values: CDR1 SGHTA, CDR2 FQGNSA. This CDR3 is built from 13 residues. The V end lost 5 bases, the J end lost 2 bases, and 9 bases lay between the germline ends. CDR3 in amino acids: CASSITGNYGYTF. For the CDR3, the DNA is TGTGCCAGCAGCATAACAGGGAACTATGGCTACACCTTC.

The V and J genes are TRBV5-6 and TRBJ2-7; no firm D call. CDR1 SGHDT and CDR2 YYEEEE come from the germline V gene. V lost 0 bases and J 1 base, leaving 5 bases between the germline ends. CDR3 size: 13 residues. The CDR3 sequence: CASSLARSYEQYF. The CDR3 nucleotides are TGTGCCAGCAGCTTGGCCCGTTCCTACGAGCAGTACTTC.

The genes are TRBV4-3 and TRBJ1-6; weak D call: TRBD1 (6 bases). The CDR3 is made up of 18 amino acids. The V end was cut by 0 bases, the J end by 0 bases, with 12 bases between. Germline V gives CDR1 LGHNA, CDR2 YSLEER. The CDR3 loop is CASSQDEQGSSYNSPLHF. Written as DNA, the CDR3 is TGCGCCAGCAGCCAAGATGAACAGGGAAGCTCCTATAATTCACCCCTCCACTTT.

The chain is built from TRBV7-2 and TRBJ1-2; 7 nucleotides line up with TRBD1. Germline-derived CDR1 and CDR2 are SGHTA and FQGNSA. This CDR3 contains 15 residues. J was trimmed by 8 bases and V by 5 bases; bases with no gene match: 14. CDR3 amino acids: CASSPSPQGGEGYTF. The DNA of the CDR3 is TGTGCCAGCAGCCCCAGTCCCCAAGGGGGCGAGGGCTACACCTTC.

The rearrangement links TRBV28 to TRBJ1-1; 7 nucleotides line up with TRBD1. J lost 6 bases, V lost 6 bases, and 28 bases had no gene match. Germline V gene lookup returns CDR1 MDHEN and CDR2 SYDVKM. This CDR3 comprises 20 residues. CDR3 sequence: CASSRMWGGTTGPKSSEAFF. CDR3 DNA sequence: TGTGCCAGCAGCCGCATGTGGGGCGGGACGACAGGGCCGAAGTCCTCTGAAGCTTTCTTT.

V and J are TRBV7-9 and TRBJ1-2; D is uncertain. Trimming took 5 bases from V and 5 from J, leaving 6 bases between them. The V gene's germline CDR1 is SEHNR and CDR2 FQNEAQ (reference sequence). The length of the CDR3 is 11 residues. The CDR3 reads CASSQAYGYTF. CDR3 DNA: TGTGCCAGCAGCCAAGCATATGGCTACACCTTC.

The chain has TRBV6-1 and TRBJ1-1, with 7 bases lining up with TRBD1. Per germline, CDR1 MNHNS and CDR2 SASEGT. The V gene end was trimmed by 3 bases and the J gene end by 4 bases; junction bases not matched to a gene: 5. This CDR3 has 14 residues. CDR3 coding DNA: TGTGCCAGCAGTGAGTTGACAGGGATCACTGAAGCTTTCTTT. The encoded protein is CASSELTGITEAFF.

CDR3 loop: CASSPGPGNTIYF. As DNA, the CDR3 is TGTGCCAGCTCACCAGGGCCCGGAAACACCATATATTTT. The chain combines TRBV18 with TRBJ1-3; D gene unclear. The V gene lost 2 bases and the J gene lost 4 bases, with 6 bases spanning the gap. Germline CDR1 KGHSH, CDR2 LQKENI. The CDR3 runs 13 residues.

The genes are TRBV9 and TRBJ2-5; 10 nucleotides align to TRBD2. Unmatched junction bases numbered 7, after V lost 3 bases and J lost 5 bases. This CDR3 contains 15 residues. Germline V gene sequence: CDR1 SGDLS, CDR2 YYNGEE. The CDR3 sequence: CASSETSGMQETQYF. The CDR3 DNA reads TGTGCCAGCAGCGAAACTAGCGGGATGCAGGAGACCCAGTACTTC.

V gene TRBV12-3 or TRBV12-4 combines with J gene TRBJ2-7; 7 nucleotides line up with TRBD1. The CDR3 is 13 residues long. Trimming removed 4 bases from V and 7 bases from J; junction bases left unmatched: 7. The CDR3 nucleotides read TGTGCCAGCAGTTGGGACAGTACGTCTGAGCAGTACTTC. Amino acids: CASSWDSTSEQYF.

On this clone itself: The same CDR3 also results from other DNA sequences found in this sample. The V gene is TRBV9, the J gene TRBJ1-5; D is perhaps TRBD1 (6 bases). V lost 4 bases, J lost 4 bases, and 12 bases lay in between. Looked up from germline, CDR1 is SGDLS and CDR2 is YYNGEE. The CDR3 runs 14 residues. The CDR3, as DNA: TGTGCCAGCAGCCCGGGACAAGGAAATCAGCCCCAGCATTTT. Its protein is CASSPGQGNQPQHF.

The chain employs TRBV6-5 and TRBJ1-2; D is unresolved. The germline V gene encodes CDR1 MNHEY and CDR2 SVGAGI. This CDR3 is 13 amino acids long. Trimming shortened V by 6 bases and J by 4 bases, and 12 bases separated the two germline ends. The CDR3 DNA is TGTGCCAGCAGCCCGTTTCGGGGCTATGGCTACACCTTC. Translated: CASSPFRGYGYTF.

CDR3 sequence reads: CSAYRGIGTEAFF. CDR3 sequence (DNA): TGCAGCGCGTACAGGGGGATTGGCACTGAAGCTTTCTTT. The rearrangement uses TRBV29-1 and TRBJ1-1; 8 positions match TRBD1. The CDR3 sequence is 13 residues long. V lost 7 bases to trimming and J lost 4 bases; unmatched junction nucleotides: 8. Germline CDR1 SQVTM, CDR2 ANQGSEA.

Only one count was recorded for this clone. The chain combines TRBV30 with TRBJ1-1; 11 bases are a match to TRBD1. This CDR3 spans 14 amino acids. The V and J ends lost 3 bases and 3 bases, in that order; junction bases with no gene match: 3. The germline gives CDR1 GTSNPN, CDR2 SVGIG (reference sequence). Written as DNA, the CDR3 is TGTGCCTGGAGGCGGACAGGGGGCCACACTGAAGCTTTCTTT. It yields the protein CAWRRTGGHTEAFF.

This clone appeared once. This chain joins TRBV9 and TRBJ1-2; the match to TRBD1 covers 8 bases. This CDR3 comprises 16 residues. Germline values: CDR1 SGDLS, CDR2 YYNGEE. After removal of 0 bases from V and 7 bases from J, the junction contained 11 bases not matched to a gene. Written as DNA, the CDR3 is TGTGCCAGCAGCGTAGGCAGGGGGCCCTCTCAACTTGGCTACACCTTC. Translating it yields CASSVGRGPSQLGYTF.

This clone is a singleton in its sample. The chain is built from TRBV14 and TRBJ1-5, with a possible D match to TRBD1 (5 bases). Germline V gives CDR1 SGHDN, CDR2 FVKESK. Trimming removed 4 bases at V and 2 bases at J, with 9 bases between. The CDR3 is 14 residues long. In DNA, the CDR3 is TGTGCCAGCAGCCCAACAGGAGGCAATCAGCCCCAGCATTTT. Protein: CASSPTGGNQPQHF.

V and J are TRBV9 and TRBJ2-7, with a weak D call TRBD1 (6 bases). The CDR3 consists of 15 residues. Between the trimmed V and J ends, which lost 0 bases and 3 bases, there was a span of 13 bases. Germline loops: CDR1 SGDLS, CDR2 YYNGEE. The CDR3 DNA reads as TGTGCCAGCAGCGTAGATCACAGGGAAAGCTACGAGCAGTACTTC. Its translation is CASSVDHRESYEQYF.

The V gene is TRBV6-5, the J gene TRBJ2-2, with D perhaps TRBD1 (6 bases). V was cut by 1 base and J by 4 bases, with 13 bases left in between. The CDR3 contains 16 residues. Germline loops: CDR1 MNHEY, CDR2 SVGAGI. The CDR3 sequence: CASSYFAGAGTGELFF. In nucleotides, the CDR3 is TGTGCCAGCAGTTACTTCGCAGGGGCGGGCACCGGGGAGCTGTTTTTT.

The DNA for the CDR3 is TGTGCCAGCAGTTACTCGGGACAGACAGAGACCCAGTACTTC. This gives the protein CASSYSGQTETQYF. The chain couples TRBV6-2 or TRBV6-3 to TRBJ2-5; 7 bases fit TRBD1. The V gene's germline CDR1 is MNHEY and CDR2 SVGEGT. The CDR3 is 14 residues long. V was clipped by 0 bases and J by 4 bases; unmatched bases: 2.

The chain joins TRBV6-5 to TRBJ2-7; 9 bases are shared with TRBD2. Germline V lookup: CDR1 MNHEY, CDR2 SVGAGI. CDR3 length: 15 amino acids. With V trimmed by 6 bases and J by 2 bases, 8 bases remained unmatched. In DNA, the CDR3 is TGTGCCAGCAGCACAGGACTAGCGTCGACCTACGAGCAGTACTTC. It is translated as CASSTGLASTYEQYF.

CDR3 in DNA: TGTGCCAGCAGTGAAGCGCCACTCTCCTACGAGCAGTACTTC. It specifies CASSEAPLSYEQYF. The V call is TRBV6-1, the J call TRBJ2-7; no clear D. In germline, CDR1 is MNHNS, CDR2 SASEGT. Trimming took 0 bases from V and 0 from J, leaving 6 bases between them. CDR3 length: 14 residues.

The V call is TRBV7-2, the J call TRBJ2-7, with D possibly matching TRBD2 (5 bases). From germline, CDR1 is SGHTA and CDR2 FQGNSA. The CDR3 runs 13 residues. The V end was cut by 5 bases, the J end by 2 bases, with 10 bases between. DNA for the CDR3: TGTGCCAGCAGCCGACGGGGAGCCTACGAGCAGTACTTC. Translation gives CASSRRGAYEQYF.

This chain connects TRBV6-5 to TRBJ2-1; 8 positions match TRBD1. With V trimmed by 4 bases and J by 7 bases, 9 bases remained unmatched. The CDR3 is made up of 15 amino acids. Germline V gene data show CDR1 as MNHEY and CDR2 as SVGAGI. The CDR3 spells CASSSGQGARNEQFF. The CDR3 DNA follows: TGTGCCAGCAGTTCAGGGCAGGGGGCGAGGAATGAGCAGTTCTTC.

The gene calls are TRBV27 and TRBJ2-5, with 9 bases matching TRBD1. This CDR3 has 17 amino acids. Germline CDR1 MNHEY, CDR2 SMNVEV (reference sequence). V shed 5 bases, J shed 3 bases, and the junction held 13 bases outside the gene matches. The CDR3 loop reads CASSPGQGITLKETQYF. The CDR3 region has the DNA TGTGCCAGCAGTCCCGGACAGGGGATCACCCTTAAAGAGACCCAGTACTTC.

The rearrangement links TRBV19 to TRBJ1-1; D remains ambiguous. CDR3 size: 13 residues. Germline V gives CDR1 LNHDA, CDR2 SQIVND (reference sequence). Trimming removed 2 bases at V and 4 bases at J, with 8 bases between. The CDR3 is CASSITTSTEAFF. CDR3 nucleotide sequence: TGTGCCAGTAGTATAACCACCAGCACTGAAGCTTTCTTT.

The chain uses TRBV6-5 and TRBJ2-1; D is unclear. CDR3 length equals 15 residues. Germline CDR1 reads MNHEY; CDR2 reads SVGAGI. The V and J ends lost 1 base and 3 bases respectively, with 10 bases between them. CDR3: CASSYLARHYNEQFF. The CDR3 DNA is TGTGCCAGCAGTTACTTGGCCCGACACTACAATGAGCAGTTCTTC.

This clone was observed a few times. This chain links TRBV27 with TRBJ1-5, with 9 bases lining up with TRBD1. The CDR3 length is 12 residues. The ends lost 4 bases at V and 9 bases at J; junction bases unmatched: 1. Germline CDR1 is MNHEY and CDR2 is SMNVEV (reference sequence). The CDR3 loop is CASSSGQGPQHF. The CDR3, as DNA: TGTGCCAGCAGTTCGGGACAGGGGCCCCAGCATTTT.

This clone came up once. The chain combines TRBV28 with TRBJ2-7; D is uncertain. The CDR3 extends over 15 amino acids. Looked up from germline, CDR1 is MDHEN and CDR2 is SYDVKM. V lost 6 bases to trimming and J lost 1 base, with 16 bases between them. The CDR3 protein is CASSPDVGRSYEQYF. CDR3 DNA: TGTGCCAGCAGCCCAGACGTGGGCAGGTCCTACGAGCAGTACTTC.